This T cell receptor (beta chain) stems from a study of T cells in localized non-small cell lung cancer. Profiled with immunoSEQ multiplex PCR; TCRdb holds only in-frame clones, not every one. Found here are about 5,900 clones, approximately 20% of them singletons; the top ten hold 8% to 10%. This clonotype was sampled from a female donor aged 60 or older with stage I lung adenocarcinoma. This material consisted of lung tumor tissue, taken before any cancer treatment.

The CDR3 DNA sequence: TGTGCCAGTAGTATAGTAGGAGCCCTACTTCCGGGAGGCCCCTACAATGAGCAGTTCTTC. Its translation is CASSIVGALLPGGPYNEQFF. The rearrangement uses TRBV19 and TRBJ2-1; 7 positions agree with TRBD2. This CDR3 contains 20 residues. Germline values: CDR1 LNHDA, CDR2 SQIVND (reference sequence). J gave up 2 bases and V 1 base, and 17 bases lay outside the gene matches. The variable domain in full, completed from reference TRBV19 and TRBJ2-1, reads DGGITQSPKYLFRKEGQNVTLSCEQNLNHDAMYWYRQDPGQGLRLIYYSQIVNDFQKGDIAEGYSVSREKKESFPLTVTSAQKNPTAFYLCASSIVGALLPGGPYNEQFFGPGTRLTVL.